The sequence of this TCR beta chain was determined in a study of CD8+ T cells in alopecia areata. Study-wide background: Those treated were given oral tofacitinib at 5 to 10 mg twice daily.

General study points: The study found that many expanded lesional clones persisted in scalp and blood during tofacitinib. Links between baseline CD8+ expansion and response need larger treated cohorts.

This CDR3 spans 13 amino acids. Germline V gene data show CDR1 as SQVTM and CDR2 as ANQGSEA. Losses at the gene ends were 6 bases for V and 5 bases for J; bases not matched to a gene: 7. Of note for this clone: Its antigen is as yet unknown.

In each case, RNA was isolated and then reverse transcribed into cDNA as the sequencing template. The data were produced by immunoSEQ multiplex PCR, yet TCRdb's version contains in-frame clones alone and is incomplete. Counted here are 200,000 to 250,000 clones, over 60% occurring once; the ten biggest clones make up 4% to 5%. The treatment was: oral pan-JAK inhibitor, 5-10 mg twice daily. The specimen was CD4+ T cells sorted from blood, collected at week 4, from a patient treated with tofacitinib. The clonotype comes from a human donor with alopecia areata. The J gene is TRBJ2-7, the V gene TRBV29-1, with 10 bases lining up with TRBD1. CDR3 in DNA: TGCAGCGTAGAAAAGACAGGGGGCGACGAGCAGTACTTC. It codes for CSVEKTGGDEQYF.